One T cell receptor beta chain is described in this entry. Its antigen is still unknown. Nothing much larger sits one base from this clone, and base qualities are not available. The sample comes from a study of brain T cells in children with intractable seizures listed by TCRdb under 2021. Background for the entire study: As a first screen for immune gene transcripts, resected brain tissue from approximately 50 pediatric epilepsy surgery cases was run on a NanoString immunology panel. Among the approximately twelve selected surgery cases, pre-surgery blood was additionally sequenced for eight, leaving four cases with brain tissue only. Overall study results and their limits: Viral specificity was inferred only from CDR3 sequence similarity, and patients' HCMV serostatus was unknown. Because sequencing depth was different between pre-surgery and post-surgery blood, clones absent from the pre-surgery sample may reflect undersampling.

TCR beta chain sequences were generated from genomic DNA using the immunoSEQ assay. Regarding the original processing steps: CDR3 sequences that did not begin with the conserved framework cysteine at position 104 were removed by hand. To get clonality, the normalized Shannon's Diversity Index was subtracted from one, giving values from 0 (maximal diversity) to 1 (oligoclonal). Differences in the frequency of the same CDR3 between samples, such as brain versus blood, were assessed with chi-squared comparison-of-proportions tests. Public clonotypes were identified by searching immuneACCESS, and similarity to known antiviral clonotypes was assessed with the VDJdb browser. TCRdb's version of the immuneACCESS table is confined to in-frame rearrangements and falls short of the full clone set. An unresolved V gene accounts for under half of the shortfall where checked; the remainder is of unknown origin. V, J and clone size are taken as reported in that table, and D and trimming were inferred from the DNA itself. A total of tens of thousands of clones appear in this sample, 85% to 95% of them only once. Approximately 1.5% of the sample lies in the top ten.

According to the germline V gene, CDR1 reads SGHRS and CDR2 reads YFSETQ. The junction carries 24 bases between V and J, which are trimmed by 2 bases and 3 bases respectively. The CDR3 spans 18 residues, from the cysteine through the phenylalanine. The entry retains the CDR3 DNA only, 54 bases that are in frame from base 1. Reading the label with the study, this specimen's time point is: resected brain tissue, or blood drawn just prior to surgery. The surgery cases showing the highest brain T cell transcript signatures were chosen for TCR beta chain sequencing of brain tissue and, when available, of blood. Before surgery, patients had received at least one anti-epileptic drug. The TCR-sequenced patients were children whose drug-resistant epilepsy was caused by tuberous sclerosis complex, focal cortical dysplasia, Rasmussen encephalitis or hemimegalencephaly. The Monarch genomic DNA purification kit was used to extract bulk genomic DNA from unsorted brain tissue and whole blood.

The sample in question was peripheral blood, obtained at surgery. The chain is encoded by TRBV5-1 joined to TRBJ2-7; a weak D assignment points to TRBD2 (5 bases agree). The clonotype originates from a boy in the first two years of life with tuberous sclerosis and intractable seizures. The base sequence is TGCGCCAGCAGCTTCACGCTCCCCGAGACGCGCGGAGGCTACGAGCAGTACTTC. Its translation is CASSFTLPETRGGYEQYF.